The 23 T cell receptor beta chains given below trace back to one sample, sequenced in a study of blood T cell repertoires in COVID-19 (TCRdb year 2020). Library preparation used the immunoSEQ multiplex PCR assay. TCRdb provides this immuneACCESS table in a form limited to in-frame rearrangements. Some clones are lacking; in checked studies, under half of them reflect an unresolved V gene, and why the rest are absent is not known. In all, the sample holds tens of thousands of clones, and 65% to 85% of those were seen once. About 25% of the sample goes to the ten largest clones. Source material: peripheral blood. Receptors originate from a human donor in a cohort sampled during active COVID-19.

This clone was picked up a small number of times. The V call is TRBV7-4, the J call TRBJ1-2; the match to TRBD1 covers 7 bases. V dropped 5 bases and J dropped 6; count of bases not matched to a gene: 12. The CDR3 contains 15 residues. CDR1 is SGHVT, CDR2 SQSDAQ, per germline. Here the CDR3 DNA reads TGTGCCAGCAGCCCGGGACAGCCCCACTGGGATGGCTACACCTTC. Its translation is CASSPGQPHWDGYTF.

The chain couples TRBV5-1 to TRBJ1-1, with 7 positions matching TRBD1. Trimming cost V 4 bases and J 0 bases; bases outside gene matches: 6. Looked up from germline, CDR1 is SGHRS and CDR2 is YFSETQ. CDR3 size: 15 residues. This CDR3 is CASSQGQLMNTEAFF. CDR3 nucleotide sequence: TGCGCCAGCAGCCAGGGACAGCTCATGAACACTGAAGCTTTCTTT.

A remark on this clone: The sample carries other DNA sequences with the same CDR3. The CDR3 region is CASSPPGTEAFF. DNA of the CDR3: TGCGCCAGCAGCCCGCCCGGCACTGAAGCTTTCTTT. The J gene is TRBJ1-1, the V gene TRBV5-1; the D is unclear. Looked up from germline, CDR1 is SGHRS and CDR2 is YFSETQ. The germline V and J ends were trimmed by 4 bases and 4 bases, with 8 bases remaining between them. This CDR3 has 12 amino acids.

J is TRBJ2-1 and V is TRBV5-1; TRBD2 is a possible D gene (6 bases). The CDR3 covers 15 residues. With 6 bases removed from V and 1 base from J, the gap between germline ends came to 14 bases. The germline V gene encodes CDR1 SGHRS and CDR2 YFSETQ. The CDR3 sequence: CASNLATDSYNEQFF. Here the CDR3 DNA reads TGCGCCAGCAACCTAGCGACGGATTCCTACAATGAGCAGTTCTTC.

The V gene is TRBV3-1 (or the pseudogene TRBV3-2), the J gene TRBJ1-6; 7 bases align to TRBD1. CDR1 LGHDT and CDR2 YNNKEL come from the germline V gene (reference sequence). V dropped 1 base and J dropped 7; count of bases not matched to a gene: 22. The CDR3 loop spans 21 amino acids. The DNA for the CDR3 is TGTGCCAGCAGCCAAGTCCCTTTCCTCCAACAGGGGTGGGGGACCAATTCACCCCTCCACTTT. This translates into CASSQVPFLQQGWGTNSPLHF.

This CDR3 reads CASSERGGVREQFF. The CDR3 nucleotides are TGCGCCAGCAGTGAGCGGGGGGGTGTTCGTGAGCAGTTCTTC. The chain employs TRBV10-2 and TRBJ2-1, with 8 bases matching TRBD2. Per the germline V gene, CDR1 is WSHSY and CDR2 is SAAADI. Germline trimming cut 2 bases from V and 9 bases from J; bases unmatched to any gene: 6. The CDR3 totals 14 residues.

This sequence joins TRBV19 and TRBJ1-2; a weak D match, TRBD1 (5 bases). Trimming stripped 7 bases from V and 1 base from J, with 19 bases between. The CDR3 is 16 amino acids. Germline V gives CDR1 LNHDA, CDR2 SQIVND (reference sequence). CDR3 nucleotide sequence: TGTGCCAGTAAAGATGACGGACAAAATTTTAACTATGGCTACACCTTC. Protein sequence: CASKDDGQNFNYGYTF.

The rearrangement uses TRBV5-1 and TRBJ2-7; 8 positions match TRBD2. Germline V gene sequence: CDR1 SGHRS, CDR2 YFSETQ. The CDR3 is 14 residues long. V shed 2 bases and J 2 bases; nucleotides not matched to a gene: 3. The CDR3 DNA follows: TGCGCCAGCAGCTTATTTAGCGGGACCTACGAGCAGTACTTC. Encoded protein: CASSLFSGTYEQYF. Looking up the rest from reference TRBV5-1 and TRBJ2-7 gives the full variable domain: KAGVTQTPRYLIKTRGQQVTLSCSPISGHRSVSWYQQTPGQGLQFLFEYFSETQRNKGNFPGRFSGRQFSNSRSEMNVSTLELGDSALYLCASSLFSGTYEQYFGPGTRLTVT.

The V call is TRBV7-8, the J call TRBJ2-1, with TRBD1 as a possible D gene (5 bases). The CDR3 length is 17 residues. The V gene's germline CDR1 is SGHVS and CDR2 FQNEAQ. V shed 5 bases and J shed 0 bases, with 17 bases lying between them. CDR3 DNA sequence: TGTGCCAGCAGCCCGCCGTGGGGCCCACCCTCCTACAATGAGCAGTTCTTC. Amino acids: CASSPPWGPPSYNEQFF.

The chain combines TRBV6-5 with TRBJ2-1, with TRBD2 matching 7 bases. CDR3 length: 14 amino acids. Germline CDR1 is MNHEY and CDR2 is SVGAGI. J lost 7 bases, V lost 6 bases, and 9 bases had no gene match. CDR3 bases: TGTGCCAGCAGAACCGGGACTAAGTCTAATGAGCAGTTCTTC. This gives the protein CASRTGTKSNEQFF.

The V gene is TRBV6-1, the J gene TRBJ2-5, with D possibly matching TRBD2 (6 bases). This CDR3 has 13 amino acids. The V gene lost 10 bases and the J gene lost 7 bases, with 19 bases spanning the gap. Germline lookup yields CDR1 MNHNS and CDR2 SASEGT. The CDR3 protein is CATSEDREWTQYF. CDR3 bases: TGTGCCACCAGCGAAGACCGGGAGTGGACCCAGTACTTC.

The rearrangement joins TRBV4-2 to TRBJ1-2; perhaps TRBD1 as D (5 bases). Trimming shortened V by 4 bases and J by 6 bases, and 12 bases separated the two germline ends. The CDR3 is 13 residues long. Germline CDR1 and CDR2: LGHNA and YNFKEQ. The CDR3 DNA sequence: TGTGCCAGCAGCCCCACCTTAGGGGATGGCTACACCTTC. Translated, it gives CASSPTLGDGYTF.

The V and J genes are TRBV7-2 and TRBJ1-3; the D is unclear. V was clipped by 3 bases and J by 1 base, with 7 bases between them. Germline loops: CDR1 SGHTA, CDR2 FQGNSA. This CDR3 has 14 residues. In DNA, the CDR3 is TGTGCCAGCAGCTTTGGCAGGTCTGGAAACACCATATATTTT. Translation: CASSFGRSGNTIYF.

To note about this clone: Because the CDR3's place on the DNA is in doubt, the DNA is left out and the CDR3 is given as listed by TCRdb. The chain has TRBV6-1 and TRBJ2-7; whether TRBD2, the table's D call, matches the DNA was not checked. Germline-derived CDR1 and CDR2 are MNHNS and SASEGT. Counting both end residues, the CDR3 totals 12 amino acids. The chain's CDR3 is CASSEVGGGTYF.

This rearrangement joins TRBV19 to TRBJ2-7, with TRBD2 matching 14 bases. Germline lookup yields CDR1 LNHDA and CDR2 SQIVND (reference sequence). With V trimmed by 9 bases and J by 7 bases, 8 bases remained unmatched. The CDR3 sequence is 14 residues long. Here the CDR3 reads CASRGGLAGEEQYF. The DNA for the CDR3 is TGTGCCAGCCGAGGGGGACTAGCGGGAGAGGAGCAGTACTTC.

J is TRBJ1-6 and V is TRBV7-8; D call uncertain. V lost 2 bases to trimming and J lost 8 bases, with 13 bases between them. Germline assignment: CDR1 SGHVS and CDR2 FQNEAQ. The CDR3 covers 15 residues. In nucleotides, the CDR3 is TGTGCCAGCAGCTTAATGGAGCTACCACATTCACCCCTCCACTTT. Translated, it gives CASSLMELPHSPLHF.

This chain connects TRBV18 to TRBJ1-5; D gene uncertain. Per germline, CDR1 KGHSH and CDR2 LQKENI. The CDR3 runs to 15 residues. The V gene lost 3 bases and the J gene lost 7 bases, with 16 bases spanning the gap. CDR3: CASSPRLEGRQPQHF. CDR3 nucleotides: TGTGCCAGCTCACCTCGGTTGGAGGGTCGACAGCCCCAGCATTTT.

This sequence joins TRBV18 and TRBJ2-7; maybe TRBD1 (5 bases). Germline CDR1 is KGHSH and CDR2 is LQKENI. Trimming left V 6 bases short and J 6 bases short, with 15 bases between. The CDR3 sequence is 13 residues long. The DNA for the CDR3 is TGTGCCAGCTCCCCCGATGGGGCTTCCGAGCAGTACTTC. As protein: CASSPDGASEQYF.

The DNA of the CDR3 is TGTGCCAGCAGCTTTCTAGGTGAGCAGTTCTTC. This codes for CASSFLGEQFF. The chain links TRBV5-6 to TRBJ2-1; D not certain. In germline, CDR1 is SGHDT, CDR2 YYEEEE. The CDR3 has 11 residues. Trimming removed 2 bases at V and 9 bases at J, with 6 bases between.

The chain links TRBV6-2 or TRBV6-3 to TRBJ1-2; D may be TRBD1 (6 bases). Germline V lookup: CDR1 MNHEY, CDR2 SVGEGT. The CDR3 extends over 12 amino acids. V lost 1 base and J lost 8, with 8 bases in between. CDR3 loop: CASSYYRDGYTF. The CDR3 bases are TGTGCCAGCAGTTACTACAGGGACGGCTACACCTTC.

This chain links TRBV7-2 with TRBJ2-1; 10 nucleotides match TRBD1. V was pared by 5 bases and J by 7 bases, with 8 bases of the junction left unmatched. CDR1 SGHTA and CDR2 FQGNSA come from the germline V gene. The CDR3 has 15 amino acids. This CDR3 reads CASSPGQGIWNEQFF. CDR3 coding DNA: TGTGCCAGCAGCCCGGGACAGGGGATTTGGAATGAGCAGTTCTTC.

The chain has TRBV7-6 and TRBJ2-7, with 9 positions matching TRBD2. Trimming took 0 bases from V and 4 from J; bases not matched to a gene: 7. The length of the CDR3 is 16 residues. Per the germline V gene, CDR1 is SGHVS and CDR2 is FNYEAQ. The CDR3 spells CASSLALAGGVYEQYF. The DNA of the CDR3 is TGTGCCAGCAGCTTAGCATTGGCGGGGGGGGTGTACGAGCAGTACTTC.

The chain is built from TRBV28 and TRBJ2-2; TRBD2 agrees at 8 bases. The CDR3 contains 16 residues. V was pared by 5 bases and J by 6 bases, with 11 bases of the junction left unmatched. Looked up from germline, CDR1 is MDHEN and CDR2 is SYDVKM. CDR3 residues: CASSNPGRGRAGELFF. DNA of the CDR3: TGTGCCAGCAGTAACCCCGGGAGGGGAAGGGCCGGGGAGCTGTTTTTT.